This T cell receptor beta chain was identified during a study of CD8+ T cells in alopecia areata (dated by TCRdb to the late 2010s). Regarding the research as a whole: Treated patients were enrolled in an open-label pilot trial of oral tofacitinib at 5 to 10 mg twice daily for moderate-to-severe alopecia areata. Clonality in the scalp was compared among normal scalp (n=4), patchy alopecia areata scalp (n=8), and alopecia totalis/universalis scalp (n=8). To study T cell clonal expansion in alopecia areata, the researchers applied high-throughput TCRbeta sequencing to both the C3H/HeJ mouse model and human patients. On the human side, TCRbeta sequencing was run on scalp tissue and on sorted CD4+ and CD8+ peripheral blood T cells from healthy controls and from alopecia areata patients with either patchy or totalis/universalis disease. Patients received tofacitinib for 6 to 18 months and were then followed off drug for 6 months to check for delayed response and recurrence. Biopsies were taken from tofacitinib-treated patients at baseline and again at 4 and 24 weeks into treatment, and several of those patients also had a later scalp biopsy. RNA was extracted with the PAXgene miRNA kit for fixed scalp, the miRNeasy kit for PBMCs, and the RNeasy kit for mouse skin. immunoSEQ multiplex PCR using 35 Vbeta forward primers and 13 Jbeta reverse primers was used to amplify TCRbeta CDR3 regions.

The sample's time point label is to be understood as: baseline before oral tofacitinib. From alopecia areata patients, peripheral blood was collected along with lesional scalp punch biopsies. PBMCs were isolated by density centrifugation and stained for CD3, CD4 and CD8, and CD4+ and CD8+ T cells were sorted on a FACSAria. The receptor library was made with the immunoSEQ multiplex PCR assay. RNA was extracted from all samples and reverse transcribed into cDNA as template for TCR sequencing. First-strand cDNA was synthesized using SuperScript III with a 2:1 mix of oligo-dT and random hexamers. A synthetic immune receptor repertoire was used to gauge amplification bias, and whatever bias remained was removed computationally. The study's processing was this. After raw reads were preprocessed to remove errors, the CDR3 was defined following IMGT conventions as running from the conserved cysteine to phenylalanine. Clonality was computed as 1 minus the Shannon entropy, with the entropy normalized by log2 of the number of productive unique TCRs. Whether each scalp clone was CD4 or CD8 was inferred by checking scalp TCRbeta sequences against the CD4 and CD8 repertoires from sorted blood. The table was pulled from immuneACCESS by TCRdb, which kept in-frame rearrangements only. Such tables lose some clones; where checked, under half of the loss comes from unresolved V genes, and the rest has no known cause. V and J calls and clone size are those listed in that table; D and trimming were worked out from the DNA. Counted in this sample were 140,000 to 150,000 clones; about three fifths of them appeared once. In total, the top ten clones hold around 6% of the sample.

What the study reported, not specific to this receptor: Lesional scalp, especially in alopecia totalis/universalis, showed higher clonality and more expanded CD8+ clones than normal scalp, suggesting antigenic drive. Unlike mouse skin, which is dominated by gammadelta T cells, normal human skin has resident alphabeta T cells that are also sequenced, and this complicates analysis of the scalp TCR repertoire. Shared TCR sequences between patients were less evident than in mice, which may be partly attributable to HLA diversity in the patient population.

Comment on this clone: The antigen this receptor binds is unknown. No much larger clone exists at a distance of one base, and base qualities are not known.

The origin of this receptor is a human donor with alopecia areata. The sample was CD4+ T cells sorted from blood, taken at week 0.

Here the CDR3 is given as CASSTTRTGIHSPLHF. In nucleotides, the sequence is TGTGCCAGCAGCACCACCAGGACAGGGATTCATTCACCCCTCCACTTT. The chain uses TRBV7-9 and TRBJ1-6, with TRBD1 matching 8 junction bases. The cysteine opens and the phenylalanine closes a CDR3 of 16 amino acids. The only DNA kept is the CDR3, 48 bases in frame from the first base. The junction shows trimming of 5 bases on V and 8 bases on J, and the gene matches do not reach 11 bases of it. From the germline V gene (reference sequence), CDR1 is SEHNR and CDR2 is FQNEAQ.